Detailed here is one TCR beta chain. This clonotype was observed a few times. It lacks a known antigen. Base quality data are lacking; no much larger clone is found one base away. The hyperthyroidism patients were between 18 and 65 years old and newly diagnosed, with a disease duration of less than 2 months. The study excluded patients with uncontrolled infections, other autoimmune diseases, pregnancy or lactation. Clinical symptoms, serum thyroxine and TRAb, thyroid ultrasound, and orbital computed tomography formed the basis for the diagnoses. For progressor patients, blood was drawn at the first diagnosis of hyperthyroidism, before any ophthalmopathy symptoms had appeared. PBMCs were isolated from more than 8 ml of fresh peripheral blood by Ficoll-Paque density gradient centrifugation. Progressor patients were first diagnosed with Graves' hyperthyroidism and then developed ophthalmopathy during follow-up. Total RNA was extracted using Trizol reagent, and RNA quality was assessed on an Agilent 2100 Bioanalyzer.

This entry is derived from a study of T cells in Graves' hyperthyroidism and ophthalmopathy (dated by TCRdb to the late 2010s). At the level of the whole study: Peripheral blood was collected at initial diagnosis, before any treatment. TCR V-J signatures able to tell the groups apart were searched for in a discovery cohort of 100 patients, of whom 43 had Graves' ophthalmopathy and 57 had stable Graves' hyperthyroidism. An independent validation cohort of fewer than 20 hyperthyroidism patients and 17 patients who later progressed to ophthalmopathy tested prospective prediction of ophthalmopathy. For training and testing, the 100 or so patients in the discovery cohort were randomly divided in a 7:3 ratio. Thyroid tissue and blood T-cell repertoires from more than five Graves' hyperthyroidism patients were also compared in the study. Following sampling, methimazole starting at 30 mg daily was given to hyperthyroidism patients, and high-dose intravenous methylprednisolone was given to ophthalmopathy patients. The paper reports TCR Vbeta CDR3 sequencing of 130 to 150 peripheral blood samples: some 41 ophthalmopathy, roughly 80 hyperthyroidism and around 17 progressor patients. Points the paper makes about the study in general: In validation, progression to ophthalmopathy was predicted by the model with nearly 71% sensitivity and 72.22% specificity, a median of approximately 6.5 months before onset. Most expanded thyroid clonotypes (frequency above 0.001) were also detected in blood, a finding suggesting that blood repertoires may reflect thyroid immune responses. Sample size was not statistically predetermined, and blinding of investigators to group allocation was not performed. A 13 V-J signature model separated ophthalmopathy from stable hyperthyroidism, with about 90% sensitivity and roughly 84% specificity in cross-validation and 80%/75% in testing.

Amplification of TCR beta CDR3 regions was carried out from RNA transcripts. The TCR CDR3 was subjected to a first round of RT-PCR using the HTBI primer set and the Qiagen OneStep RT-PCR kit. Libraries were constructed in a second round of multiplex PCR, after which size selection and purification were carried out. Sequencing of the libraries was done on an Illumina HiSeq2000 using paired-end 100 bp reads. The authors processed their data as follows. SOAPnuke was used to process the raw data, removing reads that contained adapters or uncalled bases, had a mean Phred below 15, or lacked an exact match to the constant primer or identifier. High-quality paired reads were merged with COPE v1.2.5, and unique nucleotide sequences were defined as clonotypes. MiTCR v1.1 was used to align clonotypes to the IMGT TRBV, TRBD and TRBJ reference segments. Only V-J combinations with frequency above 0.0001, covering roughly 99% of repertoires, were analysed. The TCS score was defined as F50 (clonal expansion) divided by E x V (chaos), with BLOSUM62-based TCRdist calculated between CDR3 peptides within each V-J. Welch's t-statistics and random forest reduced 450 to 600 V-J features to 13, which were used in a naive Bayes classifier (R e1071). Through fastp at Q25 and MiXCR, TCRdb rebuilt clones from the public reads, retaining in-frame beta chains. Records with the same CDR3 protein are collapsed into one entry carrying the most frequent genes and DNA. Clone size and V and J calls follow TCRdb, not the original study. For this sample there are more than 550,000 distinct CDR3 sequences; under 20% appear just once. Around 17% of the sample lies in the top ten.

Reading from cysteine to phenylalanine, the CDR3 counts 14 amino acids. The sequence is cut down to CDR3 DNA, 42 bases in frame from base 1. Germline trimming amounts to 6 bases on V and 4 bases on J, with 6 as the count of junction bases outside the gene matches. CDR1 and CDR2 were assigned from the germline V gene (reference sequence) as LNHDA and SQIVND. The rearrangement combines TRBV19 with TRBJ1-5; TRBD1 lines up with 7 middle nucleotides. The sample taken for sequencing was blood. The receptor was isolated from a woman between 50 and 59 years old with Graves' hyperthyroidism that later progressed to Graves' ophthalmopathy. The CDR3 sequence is CASSGTATNQPQHF. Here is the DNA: TGTGCCAGTAGCGGGACAGCGACGAATCAGCCCCAGCATTTT.